The rows below give T cell receptor beta chains drawn from one sample of a study of regulatory T cells in long-lasting Graves disease. MiXCR was run by TCRdb on the multiplex PCR reads, yielding one entry per CDR3 protein. Among hundreds of thousands of distinct CDR3 sequences listed, roughly a sixth were seen once. The sample was also linked to a second study, of T cells in Graves' hyperthyroidism and ophthalmopathy.

The sample here was peripheral blood mononuclear cells (PBMCs), taken at new diagnosis, from a patient treated with antithyroid drugs. These receptors were obtained from a man aged 40-49 years with Graves disease. Both conserved end residues are part of each CDR3. The order of the fields is J gene, clone size, V gene, D gene, CDR3 DNA, CDR3 protein. The D gene is left open where the match is weak. Clone size, where shown, is once, few, many, or a class for clones that have expanded.

TRBJ2-3	many	TRBV12-5	NA	TGTGCTAGTGGTTTGCGGGGGTCCGCAGATACGCAGTATTTT	CASGLRGSADTQYF
TRBJ2-7	few	TRBV28	NA	TGTGCCAGCAGATTTAGCAGGGGGGCCTCGGAAGAGCAGTACTTC	CASRFSRGASEEQYF
TRBJ2-3	NA	TRBV2	NA	TGCGCCAGCAGCCGAGTATTAGCCGGCAGAGATACGCAGTATTTT	CASSRVLAGRDTQYF
TRBJ1-6	many	TRBV3-1	NA	TGTGCCAGCAGCCAAGGAAGTGGGGCGGATTCACCCCTCCACTTT	CASSQGSGADSPLHF
TRBJ2-3	many	TRBV28	NA	TGTGCCAGCAGTCCCGGGACTTCGGCGGCAGATACGCAGTATTTT	CASSPGTSAADTQYF
TRBJ2-7	NA	TRBV20-1	TRBD2	TGCAGTGCTAGGGCGGGACTAGCGGTAGGCTCCTACGAGCAGTACTTC	CSARAGLAVGSYEQYF
TRBJ1-6	NA	TRBV5-6	NA	TGTGCCAGCAGCAAGACAAGTGGAGCTTCACCCCTCCACTTT	CASSKTSGASPLHF
TRBJ2-7	many	TRBV7-9	NA	TGTGCCAGCAGCGCACCGGGGGAGCAGTACTTC	CASSAPGEQYF
TRBJ2-1	few	TRBV10-3	TRBD1	TGTGCCATCAGAACCTCGGGACAGCAGGCTGAGCAGTTCTTC	CAIRTSGQQAEQFF
TRBJ2-2	few	TRBV6-2/TRBV6-3	NA	TGTGCCAGCAGTTACGGACTAACCACCGGGGAGCTGTTTTTT	CASSYGLTTGELFF
TRBJ2-3	few	TRBV19	TRBD2	TGTGCCAGCAGTACGGGGGGCCTAGCGGGGGGGCCACGATGGCCAGATACGCAGTATTTT	CASSTGGLAGGPRWPDTQYF
TRBJ2-6	many	TRBV7-6	TRBD1	TGTGCCAGCAGCTCTGTGACAGGGGCTGGTGGGGCCAACGTCCTGACTTTC	CASSSVTGAGGANVLTF
TRBJ1-5	NA	TRBV2	NA	TGTGCCAGCCGTCAAGACAGGATGAGCAATCAGCCCCAGCATTTT	CASRQDRMSNQPQHF